This entry describes one T cell receptor beta chain. This sample stems from a study of blood T cell repertoires in COVID-19. Study background: The samples span acute and convalescent COVID-19 from the United States, Italy and Spain. PBMCs, B-cell-depleted T cells, or T cells provided the cDNA or gDNA that made up the material.

The length of the CDR3 is 14 residues. V shed 7 bases and J 3 bases; nucleotides not matched to a gene: 7. Germline V CDR1 and CDR2: SGHTS, YDEGEE. Under the authors' procedure: Reference gene primers were amplified, and this amplification served to estimate nucleated cell counts. Sequencing used immunoSEQ multiplex PCR; TCRdb keeps in-frame clones, though not all of them. D and trimming come from the DNA, and the V and J calls and clone size come from that table. The sample has under 200,000 clones, roughly 90% seen once. The specimen sequenced was peripheral blood. The TCR was taken from a man in his forties or fifties with acute or convalescent COVID-19. The gene calls are TRBV5-8 and TRBJ2-1; 7 bases align to TRBD2. This CDR3 reads CASGRASGYNEQFF. In DNA form, the CDR3 reads TGTGCCAGCGGCAGGGCTAGCGGCTACAATGAGCAGTTCTTC.